Below are 7 T cell receptor beta chains sequenced from a single sample in a study of CD8+ T cells in alopecia areata. Sequencing used cDNA as its template, made by extracting RNA and reverse transcribing it. Sequencing was performed with immunoSEQ multiplex PCR; in TCRdb, only in-frame clones are kept and a portion is missing. The sample yields about 120,000 clones, without any singletons. The source material was lesional skin. These receptors all stem from a C3H/HeJ mouse with alopecia areata. For this mouse line, the MHC haplotype is H2-k.

This clone was seen a few times. At one end the junction does not follow the germline gene, possibly because of a read error. Gene names and germline refer to mouse. CDR3 amino acids: CTCRAVGGAVAEQFF. CDR3 DNA (partial): TGCACCTGCCGTGCAGTCGGGGGGGCGGTCGCT. The rearrangement joins TRBV1 to TRBJ2-1; TRBD2 matches 8 bases. The read terminates 4 residues before the CDR3 end, so the remaining end is supplied by the germline J gene. Germline CDR1 NSQYPW, CDR2 LRSPGD (reference sequence). This CDR3 is built from 15 residues.

In the case of this clone: Germline and genes here are mouse. Coverage ceases 4 residues before the CDR3 finishes, and the germline J gene fills in the end. This chain links TRBV31 with TRBJ1-2; D possibly corresponds to TRBD1 (5 bases). The CDR3 spans 14 residues. Trimming shortened V by 2 bases and J by 0 bases, and 10 bases separated the two germline ends. Germline loops: CDR1 GKSSPN, CDR2 SITVG. The CDR3 region is CAWSSTEPNSDYTF. Partial CDR3 DNA: TGTGCCTGGAGTTCGACAGAGCCAAACTCC. The full variable domain, rest sourced from reference TRBV31 and TRBJ1-2, is AQTIHQWPVAEIKAVGSPLSLGCTIKGKSSPNLYWYWQATGGTLQQLFYSITVGQVESVVQLNLSASRPKDDQFILSTEKLLLSHSGFYLCAWSSTEPNSDYTFGSGTRLLVI.

About this clone: The gene names given are mouse names. The chain's CDR3 is CASSGPGGGNYAEQFF. CDR3 DNA (partial): TGTGCCAGCAGTGGGCCGGGGGGTGGAAACTATGCT. V gene TRBV13-3 combines with J gene TRBJ2-1; maybe TRBD2 (6 bases). The read finishes 4 residues shy of the CDR3 end, and the germline J gene is used to complete it. The CDR3 is 16 amino acids. Germline CDR1 NNHDY, CDR2 SYVADS. The V end lost 3 bases, the J end lost 1 base, and 14 bases lay between the germline ends.

Worth noting for this clone: Genes and germline come from the mouse. The read stops 4 residues short of the end of the CDR3; the missing end is completed from the germline J gene. The gene calls are TRBV13-3 and TRBJ1-4; possibly TRBD1 for D (6 bases). The CDR3 runs to 12 residues. CDR1 and CDR2 from the germline V gene are NNHDY and SYVADS. CDR3 loop: CASAYRAERLFF. The CDR3 DNA, read in part, is TGTGCCAGCGCCTACAGGGCCGAA.

With respect to this clone: Gene names are mouse gene names. The read terminates 4 residues before the CDR3 end, so the remaining end is supplied by the germline J gene. Different DNA sequences within this sample yield the same CDR3. The chain combines TRBV19 with TRBJ2-7; weak D call: TRBD1 (5 bases). Germline values: CDR1 FNHDT, CDR2 SITEND (reference sequence). There are 14 residues in the CDR3. V gave up 2 bases and J gave up 0 bases, with 9 bases separating them. The CDR3 protein is CASSIQGASYEQYF. The sequenced part of the CDR3 DNA is TGTGCCAGCAGTATTCAGGGAGCCTCCTAT.

This clone showed up just a few times. Mouse names are used for the genes. The read halts 4 residues ahead of the CDR3 end, with the missing end drawn from the germline J gene. The chain combines TRBV19 with TRBJ2-1; 11 nucleotides line up with TRBD2. Germline V gene sequence: CDR1 FNHDT, CDR2 SITEND (reference sequence). The CDR3 is 15 residues long. V lost 5 bases, J lost 3 bases, and 4 bases stayed unmatched. CDR3 bases read: TGTGCCAGCAGCGCAGACTGGGGGGGCTATGCT. Protein sequence: CASSADWGGYA. The whole CDR3 sequence reads CASSADWGGYAEQFF.

A note on this clone: Gene labels here are mouse ones. The sequenced fragment ends 4 residues before the CDR3 boundary, so the rest is inferred from the germline J gene. The chain joins TRBV1 to TRBJ2-4; 7 bases align to TRBD1. CDR3 size: 16 residues. The V segment lost 0 bases and the J segment 0 bases; nucleotides outside the gene matches: 3. CDR1 and CDR2 (germline): NSQYPW, LRSPGD (reference sequence). The DNA read from the CDR3 is TGCACCTGCAGTGCAGAGACAGGGCTTAGTCAAAAC. Encoded protein: CTCSAETGLSQN. The entire CDR3 protein reads CTCSAETGLSQNTLYF.